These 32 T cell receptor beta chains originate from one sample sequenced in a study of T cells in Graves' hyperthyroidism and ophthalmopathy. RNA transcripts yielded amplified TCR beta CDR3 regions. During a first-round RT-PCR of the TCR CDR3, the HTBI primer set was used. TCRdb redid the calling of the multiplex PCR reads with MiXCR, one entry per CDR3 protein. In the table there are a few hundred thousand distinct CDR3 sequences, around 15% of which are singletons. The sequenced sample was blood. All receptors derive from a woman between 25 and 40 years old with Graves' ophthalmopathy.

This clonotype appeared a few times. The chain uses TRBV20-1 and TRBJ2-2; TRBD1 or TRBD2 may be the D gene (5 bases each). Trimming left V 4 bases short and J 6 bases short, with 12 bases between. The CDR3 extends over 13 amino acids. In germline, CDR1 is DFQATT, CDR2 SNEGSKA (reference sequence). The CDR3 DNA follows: TGCAGTGCTAATCGAGGGGACGCCGGGGAGCTGTTTTTT. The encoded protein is CSANRGDAGELFF.

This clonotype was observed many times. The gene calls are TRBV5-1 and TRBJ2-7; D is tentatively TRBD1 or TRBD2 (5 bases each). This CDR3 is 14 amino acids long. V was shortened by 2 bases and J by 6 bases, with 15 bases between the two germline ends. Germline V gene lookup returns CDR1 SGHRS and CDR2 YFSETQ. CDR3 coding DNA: TGCGCCAGCAGCTTAGGGGCCCGGGAAGGCGAGCAGTACTTC. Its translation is CASSLGAREGEQYF.

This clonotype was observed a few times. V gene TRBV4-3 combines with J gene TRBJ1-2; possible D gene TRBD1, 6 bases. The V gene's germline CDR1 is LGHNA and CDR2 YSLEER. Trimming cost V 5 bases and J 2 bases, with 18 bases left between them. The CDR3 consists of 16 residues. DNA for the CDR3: TGCGCCAGCAGCTCACGAGAGGGGGAGTTCAACTATGGCTACACCTTC. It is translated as CASSSREGEFNYGYTF.

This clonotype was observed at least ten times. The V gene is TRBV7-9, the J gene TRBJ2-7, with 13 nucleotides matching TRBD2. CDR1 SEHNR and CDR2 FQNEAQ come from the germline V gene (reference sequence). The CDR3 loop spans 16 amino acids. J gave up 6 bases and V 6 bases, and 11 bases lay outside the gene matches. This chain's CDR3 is CASRQLAGGPEAEQYF. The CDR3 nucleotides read TGTGCCAGCAGGCAACTAGCGGGAGGGCCTGAGGCCGAGCAGTACTTC.

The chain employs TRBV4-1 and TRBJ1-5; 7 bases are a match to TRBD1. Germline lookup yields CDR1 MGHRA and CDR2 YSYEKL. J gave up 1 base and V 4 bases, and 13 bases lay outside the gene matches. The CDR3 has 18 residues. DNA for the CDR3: TGCGCCAGCAGCCTGGGGGGGGCAGTACAGGGGAGCAATCAGCCCCAGCATTTT. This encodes CASSLGGAVQGSNQPQHF.

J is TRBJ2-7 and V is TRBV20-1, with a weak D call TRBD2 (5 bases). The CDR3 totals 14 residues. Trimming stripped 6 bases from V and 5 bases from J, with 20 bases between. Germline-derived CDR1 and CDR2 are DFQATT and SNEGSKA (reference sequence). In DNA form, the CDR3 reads TGCAGTGCCGATGTGGCTAGCCTTATCCACGAGCAGTACTTC. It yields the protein CSADVASLIHEQYF.

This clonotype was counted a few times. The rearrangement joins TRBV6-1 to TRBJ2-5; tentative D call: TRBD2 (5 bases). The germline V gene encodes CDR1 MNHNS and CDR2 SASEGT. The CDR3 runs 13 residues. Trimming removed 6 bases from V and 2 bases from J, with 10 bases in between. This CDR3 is CASRRSGQETQYF. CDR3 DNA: TGTGCCAGCAGAAGGAGCGGTCAAGAGACCCAGTACTTC.

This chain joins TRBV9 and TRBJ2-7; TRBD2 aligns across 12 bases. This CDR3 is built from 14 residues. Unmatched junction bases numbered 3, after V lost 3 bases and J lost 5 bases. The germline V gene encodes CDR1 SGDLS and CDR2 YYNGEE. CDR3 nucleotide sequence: TGTGCCAGCAGCGCGACTAGCGGGGGCAACGAGCAGTACTTC. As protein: CASSATSGGNEQYF.

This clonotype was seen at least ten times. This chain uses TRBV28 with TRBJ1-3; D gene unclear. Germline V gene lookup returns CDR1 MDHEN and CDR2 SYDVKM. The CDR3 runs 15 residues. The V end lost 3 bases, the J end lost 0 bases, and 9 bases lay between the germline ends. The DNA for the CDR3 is TGTGCCAGCAGTTTGCGGAGAAGCTCTGGAAACACCATATATTTT. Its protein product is CASSLRRSSGNTIYF.

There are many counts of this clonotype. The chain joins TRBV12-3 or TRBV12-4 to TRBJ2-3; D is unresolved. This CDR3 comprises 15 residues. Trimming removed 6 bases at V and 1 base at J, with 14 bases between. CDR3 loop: CASSSYNVGTDTQYF. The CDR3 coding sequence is TGTGCCAGCAGCAGTTACAACGTGGGCACAGATACGCAGTATTTT.

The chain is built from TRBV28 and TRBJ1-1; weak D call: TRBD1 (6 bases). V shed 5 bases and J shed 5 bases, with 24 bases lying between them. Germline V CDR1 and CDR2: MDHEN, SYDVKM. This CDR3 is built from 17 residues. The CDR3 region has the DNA TGTGCCAGCAGTCCATACCCTACTGGGGGCAAAAGTACTGAAGCTTTCTTT. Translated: CASSPYPTGGKSTEAFF.

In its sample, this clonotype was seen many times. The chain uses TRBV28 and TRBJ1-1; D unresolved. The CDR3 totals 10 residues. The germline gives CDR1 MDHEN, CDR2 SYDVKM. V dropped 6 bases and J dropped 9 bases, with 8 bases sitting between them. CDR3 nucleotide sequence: TGTGCCAGCAGAGGCTACCAAGCTTTCTTT. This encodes CASRGYQAFF.

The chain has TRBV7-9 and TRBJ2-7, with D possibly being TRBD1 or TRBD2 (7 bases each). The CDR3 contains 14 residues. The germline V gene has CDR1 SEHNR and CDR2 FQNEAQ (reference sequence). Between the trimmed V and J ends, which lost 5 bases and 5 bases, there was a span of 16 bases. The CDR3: CASSPREGANEQYF. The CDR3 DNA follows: TGTGCCAGCAGCCCCAGGGAGGGGGCCAACGAGCAGTACTTC.

The CDR3, as DNA: TGTGCCAGCAGTTACTCTACCCAGGGGAGTGTCAATCAGCCCCAGCATTTT. Encoded protein: CASSYSTQGSVNQPQHF. V gene TRBV6-2 or TRBV6-3 combines with J gene TRBJ1-5, with D tentatively TRBD1 (6 bases). Trimming stripped 0 bases from V and 3 bases from J, with 15 bases between. This CDR3 region has 17 residues. Germline V CDR1 and CDR2: MNHEY, SVGEGT.

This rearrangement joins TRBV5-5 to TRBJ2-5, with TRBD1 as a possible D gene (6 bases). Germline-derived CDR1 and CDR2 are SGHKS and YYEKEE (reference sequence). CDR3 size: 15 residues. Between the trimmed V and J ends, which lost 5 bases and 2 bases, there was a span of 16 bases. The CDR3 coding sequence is TGTGCCAGCAGTTACGCATGGACAGAACAAGAGACCCAGTACTTC. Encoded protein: CASSYAWTEQETQYF.

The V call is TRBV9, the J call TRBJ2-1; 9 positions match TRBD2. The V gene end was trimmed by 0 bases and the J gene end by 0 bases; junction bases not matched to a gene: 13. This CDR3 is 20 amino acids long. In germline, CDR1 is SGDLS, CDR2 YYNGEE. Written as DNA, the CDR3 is TGTGCCAGCAGCGTAGGGTGGACGCTAGCGGGGCCGAGCTCCTACAATGAGCAGTTCTTC. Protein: CASSVGWTLAGPSSYNEQFF. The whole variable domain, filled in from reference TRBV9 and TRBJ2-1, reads DSGVTQTPKHLITATGQRVTLRCSPRSGDLSVYWYQQSLDQGLQFLIQYYNGEERAKGNILERFSAQQFPDLHSELNLSSLELGDSALYFCASSVGWTLAGPSSYNEQFFGPGTRLTVL.

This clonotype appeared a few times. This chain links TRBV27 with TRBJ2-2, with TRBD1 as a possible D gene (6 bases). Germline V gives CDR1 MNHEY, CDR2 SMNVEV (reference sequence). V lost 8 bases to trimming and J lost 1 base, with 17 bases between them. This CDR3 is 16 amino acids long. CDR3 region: CASLDLTGKNTGELFF. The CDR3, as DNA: TGTGCCAGCCTTGACCTGACAGGAAAGAACACCGGGGAGCTGTTTTTT.

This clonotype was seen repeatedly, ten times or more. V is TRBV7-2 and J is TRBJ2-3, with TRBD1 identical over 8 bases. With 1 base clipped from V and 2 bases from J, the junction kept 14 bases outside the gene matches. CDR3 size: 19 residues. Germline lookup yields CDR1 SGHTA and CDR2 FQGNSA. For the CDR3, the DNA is TGTGCCAGCAGCTTAGAAAGGACAGGGAGCGTCTTTAACACAGATACGCAGTATTTT. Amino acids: CASSLERTGSVFNTDTQYF.

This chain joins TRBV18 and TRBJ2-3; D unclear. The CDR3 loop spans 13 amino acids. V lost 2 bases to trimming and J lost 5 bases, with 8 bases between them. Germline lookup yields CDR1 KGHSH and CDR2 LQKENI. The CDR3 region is CASSPTVKDTQYF. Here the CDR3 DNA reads TGTGCCAGCTCACCAACAGTGAAAGATACGCAGTATTTT.

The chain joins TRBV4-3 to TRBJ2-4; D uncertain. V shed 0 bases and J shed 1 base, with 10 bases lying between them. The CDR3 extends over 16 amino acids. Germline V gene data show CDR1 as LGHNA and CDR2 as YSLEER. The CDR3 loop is CASSQDRAMAKNIQYF. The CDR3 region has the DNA TGCGCCAGCAGCCAAGATAGGGCGATGGCCAAAAACATTCAGTACTTC.

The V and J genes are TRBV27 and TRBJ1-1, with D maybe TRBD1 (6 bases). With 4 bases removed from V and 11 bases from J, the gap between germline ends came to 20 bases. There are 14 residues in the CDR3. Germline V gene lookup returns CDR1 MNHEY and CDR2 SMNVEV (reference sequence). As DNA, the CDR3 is TGTGCCAGCAGTTCCCTCAAACAGGGACCGTCGGCTTTCTTT. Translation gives CASSSLKQGPSAFF.

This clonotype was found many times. DNA for the CDR3: TGTGCCAGCAGTTCCTCGGGACAGGGGGCTTTGAATACGCAGTATTTT. This sequence encodes CASSSSGQGALNTQYF. The chain carries TRBV28 and TRBJ2-3, with TRBD1 identical over 12 bases. After removal of 4 bases from V and 7 bases from J, the junction contained 9 bases not matched to a gene. The CDR3 covers 16 residues. Per the germline V gene, CDR1 is MDHEN and CDR2 is SYDVKM.

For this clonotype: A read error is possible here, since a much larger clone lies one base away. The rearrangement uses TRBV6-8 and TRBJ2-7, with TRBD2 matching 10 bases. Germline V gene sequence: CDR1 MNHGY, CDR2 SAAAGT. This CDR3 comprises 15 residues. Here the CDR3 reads CASNNILAGVYELYF. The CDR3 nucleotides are TGTGCCAGCAATAACATCCTAGCGGGAGTCTACGAGCTGTACTTC.

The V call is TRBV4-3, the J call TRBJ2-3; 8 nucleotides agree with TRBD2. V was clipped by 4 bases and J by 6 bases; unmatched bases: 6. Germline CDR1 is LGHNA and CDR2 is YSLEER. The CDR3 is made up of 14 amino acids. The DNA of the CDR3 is TGCGCCAGCAGCCCGGGACTAGTAGACGATACGCAGTATTTT. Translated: CASSPGLVDDTQYF.

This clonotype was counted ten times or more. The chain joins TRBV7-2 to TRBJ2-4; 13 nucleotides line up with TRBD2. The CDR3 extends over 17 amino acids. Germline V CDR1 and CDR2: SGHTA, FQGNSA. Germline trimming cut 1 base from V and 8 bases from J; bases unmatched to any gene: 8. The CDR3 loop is CASSLEGLAGWRDIQYF. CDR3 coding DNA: TGTGCCAGCAGCTTAGAGGGACTAGCGGGATGGAGGGACATTCAGTACTTC.

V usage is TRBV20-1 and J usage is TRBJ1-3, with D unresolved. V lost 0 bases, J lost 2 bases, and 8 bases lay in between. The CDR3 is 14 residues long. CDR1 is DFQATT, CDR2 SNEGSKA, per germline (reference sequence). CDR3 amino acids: CSAREGQAGNTIYF. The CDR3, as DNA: TGCAGTGCTAGAGAAGGGCAGGCTGGAAACACCATATATTTT.

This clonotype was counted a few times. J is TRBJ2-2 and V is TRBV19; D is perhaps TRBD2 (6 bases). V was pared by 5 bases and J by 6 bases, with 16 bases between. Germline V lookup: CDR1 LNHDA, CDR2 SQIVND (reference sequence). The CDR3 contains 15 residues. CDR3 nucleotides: TGTGCCAGTAGTTTTAGGACTAAGGCGGCCGGGGAGCTGTTTTTT. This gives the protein CASSFRTKAAGELFF.

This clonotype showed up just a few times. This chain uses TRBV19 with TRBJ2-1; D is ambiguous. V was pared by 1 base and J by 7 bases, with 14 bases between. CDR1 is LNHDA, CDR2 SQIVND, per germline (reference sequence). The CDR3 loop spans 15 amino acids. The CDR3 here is CASSIGGARGNEQFF. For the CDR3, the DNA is TGTGCCAGTAGTATAGGCGGTGCACGAGGAAATGAGCAGTTCTTC. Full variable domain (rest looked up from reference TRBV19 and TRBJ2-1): DGGITQSPKYLFRKEGQNVTLSCEQNLNHDAMYWYRQDPGQGLRLIYYSQIVNDFQKGDIAEGYSVSREKKESFPLTVTSAQKNPTAFYLCASSIGGARGNEQFFGPGTRLTVL.

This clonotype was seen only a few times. The chain's CDR3 is CASSLKSGWGTGELFF. In DNA form, the CDR3 reads TGTGCCAGCAGCTTAAAGAGCGGGTGGGGGACCGGGGAGCTGTTTTTT. This chain uses TRBV7-2 with TRBJ2-2; maybe TRBD2 (6 bases). V was trimmed by 2 bases and J by 5 bases, leaving 15 bases between them. The germline V gene encodes CDR1 SGHTA and CDR2 FQGNSA. This CDR3 has 16 residues.

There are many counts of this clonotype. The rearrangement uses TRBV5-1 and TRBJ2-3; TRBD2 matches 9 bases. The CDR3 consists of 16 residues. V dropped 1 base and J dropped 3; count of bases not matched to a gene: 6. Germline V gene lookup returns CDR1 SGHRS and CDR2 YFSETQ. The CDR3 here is CASSLRSGRLTDTQYF. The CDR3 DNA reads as TGCGCCAGCAGCTTGAGGAGCGGGAGGCTAACAGATACGCAGTATTTT.

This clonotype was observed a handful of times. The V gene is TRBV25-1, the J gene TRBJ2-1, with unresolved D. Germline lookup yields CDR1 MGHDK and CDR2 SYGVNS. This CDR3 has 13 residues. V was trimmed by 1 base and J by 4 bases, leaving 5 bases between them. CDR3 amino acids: CASSESPYNEQFF. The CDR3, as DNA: TGTGCCAGCAGTGAATCCCCTTACAATGAGCAGTTCTTC. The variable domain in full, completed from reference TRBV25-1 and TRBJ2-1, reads EADIYQTPRYLVIGTGKKITLECSQTMGHDKMYWYQQDPGMELHLIHYSYGVNSTEKGDLSSESTVSRIRTEHFPLTLESARPSHTSQYLCASSESPYNEQFFGPGTRLTVL.

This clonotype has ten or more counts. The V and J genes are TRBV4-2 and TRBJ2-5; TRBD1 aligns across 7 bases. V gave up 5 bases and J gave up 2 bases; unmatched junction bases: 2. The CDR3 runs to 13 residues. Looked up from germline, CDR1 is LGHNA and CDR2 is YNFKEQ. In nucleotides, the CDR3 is TGTGCCAGCAGCACAGGGGCGCAAGAGACCCAGTACTTC. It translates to CASSTGAQETQYF.